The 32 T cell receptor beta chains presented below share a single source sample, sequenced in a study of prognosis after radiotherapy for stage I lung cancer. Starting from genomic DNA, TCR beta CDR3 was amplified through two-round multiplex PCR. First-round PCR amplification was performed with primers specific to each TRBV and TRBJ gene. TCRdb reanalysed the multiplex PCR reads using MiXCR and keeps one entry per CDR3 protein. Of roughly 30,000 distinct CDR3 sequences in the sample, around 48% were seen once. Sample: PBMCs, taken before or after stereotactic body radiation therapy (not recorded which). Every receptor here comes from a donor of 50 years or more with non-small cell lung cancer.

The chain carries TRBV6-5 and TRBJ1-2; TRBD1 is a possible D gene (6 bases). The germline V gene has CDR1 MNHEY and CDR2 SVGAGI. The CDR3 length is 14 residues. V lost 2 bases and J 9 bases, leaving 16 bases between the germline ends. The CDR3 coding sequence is TGTGCCAGCAGTTACGGGGGGCTTTTGGGTTGCTACACCTTC. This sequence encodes CASSYGGLLGCYTF.

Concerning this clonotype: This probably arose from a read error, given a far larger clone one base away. CDR3 nucleotide sequence: TGTGCCAGCTGTTACTACGCTAGCGGGAGCACCGGGGAGCTGTTTTTT. It is translated as CASCYYASGSTGELFF. This chain joins TRBV6-8 and TRBJ2-2, with 10 bases fitting TRBD2. This CDR3 is 16 amino acids long. Looked up from germline, CDR1 is MNHGY and CDR2 is SAAAGT.

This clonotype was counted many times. The CDR3, as DNA: TGTGCCAGTAGTATGACTCGGGACAGACTAGCCAAAAACATTCAGTACTTC. Amino acids: CASSMTRDRLAKNIQYF. The rearrangement links TRBV19 to TRBJ2-4, with 7 nucleotides matching TRBD1. Germline V gene data show CDR1 as LNHDA and CDR2 as SQIVND (reference sequence). This CDR3 comprises 17 residues. V trimming: 3 bases; J trimming: 0 bases; junction bases outside the gene matches: 8.

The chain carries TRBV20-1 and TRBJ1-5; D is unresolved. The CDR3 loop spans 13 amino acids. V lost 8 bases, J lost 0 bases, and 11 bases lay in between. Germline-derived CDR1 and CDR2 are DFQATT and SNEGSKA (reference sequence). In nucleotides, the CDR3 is TGCAGTCCCTCGGGATATAGCAATCAGCCCCAGCATTTT. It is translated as CSPSGYSNQPQHF.

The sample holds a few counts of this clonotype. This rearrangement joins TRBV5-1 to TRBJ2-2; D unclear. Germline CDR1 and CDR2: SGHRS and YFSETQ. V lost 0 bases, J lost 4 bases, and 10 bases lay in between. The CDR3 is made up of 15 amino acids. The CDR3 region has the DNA TGCGCCAGCAGCTTGGCGGCCATTAGCACCGGGGAGCTGTTTTTT. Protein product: CASSLAAISTGELFF.

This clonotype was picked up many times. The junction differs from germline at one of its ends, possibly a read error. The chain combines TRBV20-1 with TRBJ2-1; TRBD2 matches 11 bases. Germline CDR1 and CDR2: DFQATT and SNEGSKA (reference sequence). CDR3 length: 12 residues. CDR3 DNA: TGCAGTGCTAGGATAGCGGGAGGGCCCCACCTCTTC. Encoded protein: CSARIAGGPHLF.

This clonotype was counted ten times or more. This CDR3 reads CASSEATRSYTF. CDR3 nucleotide sequence: TGTGCCAGCAGTGAAGCTACCCGGAGCTACACCTTC. This chain uses TRBV6-1 with TRBJ1-2; D remains unclear. This CDR3 comprises 12 residues. Trimming removed 0 bases from V and 9 bases from J, with 8 bases in between. Germline V gives CDR1 MNHNS, CDR2 SASEGT.

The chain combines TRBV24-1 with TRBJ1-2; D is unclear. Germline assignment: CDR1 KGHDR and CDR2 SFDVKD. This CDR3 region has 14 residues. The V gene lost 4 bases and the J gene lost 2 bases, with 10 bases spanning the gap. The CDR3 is CATSDSGPNYGYTF. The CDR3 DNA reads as TGTGCCACCAGTGACTCAGGACCGAACTATGGCTACACCTTC.

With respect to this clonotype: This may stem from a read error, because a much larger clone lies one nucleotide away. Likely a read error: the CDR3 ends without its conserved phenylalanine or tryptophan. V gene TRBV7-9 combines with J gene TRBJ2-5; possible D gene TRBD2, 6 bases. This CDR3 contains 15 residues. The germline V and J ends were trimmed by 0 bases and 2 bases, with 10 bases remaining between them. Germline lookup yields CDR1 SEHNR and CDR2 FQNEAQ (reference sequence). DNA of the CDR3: TGTGCCAGCAGCTTAGCGGGCGGGGTTCAAGAGACCCAGTACTTA. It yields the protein CASSLAGGVQETQYL.

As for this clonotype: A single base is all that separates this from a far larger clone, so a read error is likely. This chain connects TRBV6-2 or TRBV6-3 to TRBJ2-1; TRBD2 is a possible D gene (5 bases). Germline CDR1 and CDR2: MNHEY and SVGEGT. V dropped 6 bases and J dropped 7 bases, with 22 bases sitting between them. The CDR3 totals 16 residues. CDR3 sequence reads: CASSPSFRGQQNEQFF. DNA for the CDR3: TGTGCCAGCAGCCCCTCCTTTCGCGGGCAGCAAAATGAGCAGTTCTTC.

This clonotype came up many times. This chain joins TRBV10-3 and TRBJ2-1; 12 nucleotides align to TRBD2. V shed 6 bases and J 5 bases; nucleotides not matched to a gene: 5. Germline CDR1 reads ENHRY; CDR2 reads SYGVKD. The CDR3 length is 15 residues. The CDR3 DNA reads TGTGCCATCAGACATGGACTAGCGGGAAACAATGAGCAGTTCTTC. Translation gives CAIRHGLAGNNEQFF.

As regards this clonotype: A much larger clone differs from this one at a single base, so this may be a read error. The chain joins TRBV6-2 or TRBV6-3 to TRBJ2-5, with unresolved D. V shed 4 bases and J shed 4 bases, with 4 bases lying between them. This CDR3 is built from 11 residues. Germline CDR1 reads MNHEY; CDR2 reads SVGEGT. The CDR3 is CASSFLETQYF. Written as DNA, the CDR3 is TGTGCCAGCAGTTTTTTAGAGACCCAGTACTTC.

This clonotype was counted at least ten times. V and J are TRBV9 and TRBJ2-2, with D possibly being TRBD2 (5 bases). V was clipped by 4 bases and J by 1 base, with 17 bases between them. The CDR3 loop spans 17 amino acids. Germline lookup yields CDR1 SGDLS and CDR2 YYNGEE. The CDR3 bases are TGTGCCAGCAGCTCTTCCGCGGTGGGGAGGAACACCGGGGAGCTGTTTTTT. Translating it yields CASSSSAVGRNTGELFF.

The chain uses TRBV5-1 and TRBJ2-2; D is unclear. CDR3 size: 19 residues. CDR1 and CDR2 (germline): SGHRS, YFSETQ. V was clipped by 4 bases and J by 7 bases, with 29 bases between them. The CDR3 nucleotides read TGCGCCAGCAGCCACGTCGTGCAGGTGAGTTTTCGGAACGGCGGGGAGCTGTTTTTT. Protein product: CASSHVVQVSFRNGGELFF. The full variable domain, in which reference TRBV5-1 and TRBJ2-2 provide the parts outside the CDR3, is KAGVTQTPRYLIKTRGQQVTLSCSPISGHRSVSWYQQTPGQGLQFLFEYFSETQRNKGNFPGRFSGRQFSNSRSEMNVSTLELGDSALYLCASSHVVQVSFRNGGELFFGEGSRLTVL.

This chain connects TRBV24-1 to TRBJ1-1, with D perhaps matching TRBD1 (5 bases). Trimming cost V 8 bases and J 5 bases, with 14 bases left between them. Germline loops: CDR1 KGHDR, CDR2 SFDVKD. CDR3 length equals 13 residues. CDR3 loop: CATTPQGGTEAFF. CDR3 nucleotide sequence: TGTGCCACCACTCCCCAGGGAGGGACTGAAGCTTTCTTT.

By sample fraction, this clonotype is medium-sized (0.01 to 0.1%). Written as DNA, the CDR3 is TGTGCCAGCAGTTTTAGGTTTGGGGGTCACAATTCACCCCTCCACTTT. It is translated as CASSFRFGGHNSPLHF. The chain joins TRBV12-3 or TRBV12-4 to TRBJ1-6; D possibly corresponds to TRBD1 (5 bases). This CDR3 contains 16 residues. V lost 3 bases and J lost 7, with 16 bases in between.

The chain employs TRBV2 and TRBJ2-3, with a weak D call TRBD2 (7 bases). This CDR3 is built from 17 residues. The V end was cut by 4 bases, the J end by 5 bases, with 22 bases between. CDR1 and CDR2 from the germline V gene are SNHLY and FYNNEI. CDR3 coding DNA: TGTGCCAGCAGTGGACTGGCGGGAGAGGGGGAAAAAGATACGCAGTATTTT. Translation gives CASSGLAGEGEKDTQYF. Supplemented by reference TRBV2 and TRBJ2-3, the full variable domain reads EPEVTQTPSHQVTQMGQEVILRCVPISNHLYFYWYRQILGQKVEFLVSFYNNEISEKSEIFDDQFSVERPDGSNFTLKIRSTKLEDSAMYFCASSGLAGEGEKDTQYFGPGTRLTVL.

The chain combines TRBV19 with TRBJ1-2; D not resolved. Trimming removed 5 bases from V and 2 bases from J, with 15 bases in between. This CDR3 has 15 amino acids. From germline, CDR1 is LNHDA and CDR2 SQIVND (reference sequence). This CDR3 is CASSESWTANYGYTF. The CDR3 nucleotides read TGTGCCAGTAGTGAAAGTTGGACCGCGAACTATGGCTACACCTTC.

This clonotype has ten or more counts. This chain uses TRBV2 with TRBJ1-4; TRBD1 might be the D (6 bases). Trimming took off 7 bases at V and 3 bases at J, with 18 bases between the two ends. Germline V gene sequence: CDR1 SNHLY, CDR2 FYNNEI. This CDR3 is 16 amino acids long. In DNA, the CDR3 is TGTGCCAGCATCCCATCGGAAGGGGGTCCTAATGAAAAACTGTTTTTT. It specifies CASIPSEGGPNEKLFF.

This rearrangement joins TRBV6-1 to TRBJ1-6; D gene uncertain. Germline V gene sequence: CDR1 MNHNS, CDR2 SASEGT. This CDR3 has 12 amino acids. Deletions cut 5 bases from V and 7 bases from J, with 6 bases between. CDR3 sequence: CASSPPNSPLHF. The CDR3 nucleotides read TGTGCCAGCAGTCCCCCCAATTCACCCCTCCACTTT.

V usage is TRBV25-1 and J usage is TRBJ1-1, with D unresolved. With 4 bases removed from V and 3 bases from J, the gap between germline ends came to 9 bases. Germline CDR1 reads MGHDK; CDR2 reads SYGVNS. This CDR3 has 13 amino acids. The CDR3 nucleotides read TGTGCCAGCAGTGGATTGGCATACACTGAAGCTTTCTTT. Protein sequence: CASSGLAYTEAFF.

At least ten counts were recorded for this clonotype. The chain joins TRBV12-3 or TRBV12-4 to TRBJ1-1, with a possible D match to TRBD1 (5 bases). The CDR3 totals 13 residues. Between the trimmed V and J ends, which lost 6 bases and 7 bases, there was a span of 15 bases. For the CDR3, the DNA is TGTGCCAGCAGCACCCGACAGTTTGGTGAAGCTTTCTTT. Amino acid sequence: CASSTRQFGEAFF.

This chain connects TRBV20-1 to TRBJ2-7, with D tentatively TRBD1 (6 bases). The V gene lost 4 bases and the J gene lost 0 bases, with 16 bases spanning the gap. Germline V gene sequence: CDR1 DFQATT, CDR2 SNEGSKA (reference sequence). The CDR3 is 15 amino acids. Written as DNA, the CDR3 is TGCAGTGCTAAACCCCCAGGGGTTGACTCCTACGAGCAGTACTTC. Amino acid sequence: CSAKPPGVDSYEQYF.

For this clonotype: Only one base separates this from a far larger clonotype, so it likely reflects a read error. The CDR3 coding sequence is TGTGCCAGCAGCTTGAGCTCAGGGGTGGGACAGAAGAACTATGGCTACACCTTC. Translating it yields CASSLSSGVGQKNYGYTF. The chain has TRBV7-9 and TRBJ1-2, with 7 bases lining up with TRBD1. V dropped 3 bases and J dropped 2; count of bases not matched to a gene: 15. CDR3 length: 18 amino acids. Germline V gives CDR1 SEHNR, CDR2 FQNEAQ (reference sequence).

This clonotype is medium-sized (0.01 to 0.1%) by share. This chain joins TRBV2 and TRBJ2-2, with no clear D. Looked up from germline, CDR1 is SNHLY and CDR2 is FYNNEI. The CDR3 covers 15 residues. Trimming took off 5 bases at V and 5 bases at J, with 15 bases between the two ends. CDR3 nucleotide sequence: TGTGCCAGCAGTAACTGGACCTTACGTACCGGGGAGCTGTTTTTT. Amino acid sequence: CASSNWTLRTGELFF.

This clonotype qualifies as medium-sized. The CDR3 here is CASSFHTGELFF. DNA of the CDR3: TGTGCCAGCAGCTTTCACACCGGGGAGCTGTTTTTT. This sequence joins TRBV11-3 and TRBJ2-2; D is ambiguous. The CDR3 length is 12 residues. Germline values: CDR1 SGHNT, CDR2 YENEEA. Trimming cost V 3 bases and J 3 bases, with 2 bases left between them.

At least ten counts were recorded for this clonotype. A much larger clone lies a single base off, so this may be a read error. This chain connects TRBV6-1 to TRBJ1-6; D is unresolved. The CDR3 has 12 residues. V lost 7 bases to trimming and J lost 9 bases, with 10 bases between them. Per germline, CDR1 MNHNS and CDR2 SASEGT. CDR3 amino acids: CASTTGSSPLHF. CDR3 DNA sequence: TGTGCCAGCACCACGGGGAGTTCACCCCTCCACTTT.

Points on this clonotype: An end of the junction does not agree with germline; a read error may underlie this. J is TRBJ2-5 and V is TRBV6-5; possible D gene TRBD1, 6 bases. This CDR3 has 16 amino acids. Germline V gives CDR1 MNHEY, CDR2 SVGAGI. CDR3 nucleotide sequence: TGTGCCAGCAGTTCTTCTGGACAGATTTACCAACAGACCCAGTACTTC. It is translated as CASSSSGQIYQQTQYF.

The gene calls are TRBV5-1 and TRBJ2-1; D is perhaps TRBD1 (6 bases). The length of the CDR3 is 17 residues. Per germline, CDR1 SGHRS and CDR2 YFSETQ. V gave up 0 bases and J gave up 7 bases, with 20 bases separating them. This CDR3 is CASSLGSGDPVLNEQFF. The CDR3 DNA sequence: TGCGCCAGCAGCTTGGGTTCAGGGGATCCGGTTTTGAATGAGCAGTTCTTC.

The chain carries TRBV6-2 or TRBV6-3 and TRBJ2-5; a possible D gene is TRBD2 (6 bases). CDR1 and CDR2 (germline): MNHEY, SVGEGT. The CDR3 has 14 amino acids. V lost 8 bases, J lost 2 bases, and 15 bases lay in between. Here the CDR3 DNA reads TGTGCCAGCGAGGCGGGGTGGGGGCAAGAGACCCAGTACTTC. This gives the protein CASEAGWGQETQYF.

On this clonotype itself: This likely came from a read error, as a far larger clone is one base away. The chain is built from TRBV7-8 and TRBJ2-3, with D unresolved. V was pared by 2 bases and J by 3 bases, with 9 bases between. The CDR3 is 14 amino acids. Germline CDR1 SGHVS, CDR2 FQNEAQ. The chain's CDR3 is CASSLSIRTDTQYF. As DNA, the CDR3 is TGTGCCAGCAGCTTATCCATTAGGACAGATACGCAGTATTTT. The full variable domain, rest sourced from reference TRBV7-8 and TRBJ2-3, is GAGVSQSPRYKVAKRGQDVALRCDPISGHVSLFWYQQALGQGPEFLTYFQNEAQLDKSGLPSDRFFAERPEGSVSTLKIQRTQQEDSAVYLCASSLSIRTDTQYFGPGTRLTVL.

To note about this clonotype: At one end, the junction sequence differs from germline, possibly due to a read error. The CDR3 nucleotides read TGTGGCAGCAGTCCAGGGGGGGTGAACACTGAAGCTCTCTTT. Translated: CGSSPGGVNTEALF. J is TRBJ1-1 and V is TRBV6-1, with 7 positions matching TRBD1. Germline values: CDR1 MNHNS, CDR2 SASEGT. This CDR3 is 14 amino acids long.